These 7 T cell receptor beta chains came from one sample sequenced in a study of T-cell memory formation after mild COVID-19. TCRdb re-analysed the 5' RACE reads in MiXCR, keeping a single row per CDR3 protein. The repertoire consists of 150,000 to 200,000 distinct CDR3 sequences, with around a tenth occurring once and the leading ten covering approximately 3.8%. The sequenced sample consisted of PBMCs or a T cell subset sorted from them (not recorded which). These receptors originate from a man between 18 and 35 years old who had mild COVID-19 (a few samples of this study predate the infection). Cell type and time point are not known.

The V call is TRBV12-3 or TRBV12-4, the J call TRBJ1-2, with a possible D match to TRBD1 (6 bases). This CDR3 has 14 residues. V was pared by 6 bases and J by 6 bases, with 17 bases between. The chain's CDR3 is CASSPPVGADGYTF. In DNA, the CDR3 is TGTGCCAGCAGCCCTCCGGTGGGGGCGGATGGCTACACCTTC.

This sequence joins TRBV7-2 and TRBJ2-2; maybe TRBD1 (5 bases). V was shortened by 2 bases and J by 1 base, with 11 bases between the two germline ends. Germline CDR1 reads SGHTA; CDR2 reads FQGNSA. The CDR3 has 16 residues. The CDR3: CASSLRRDRNTGELFF. CDR3 DNA: TGTGCCAGCAGCTTAAGGCGAGACAGGAACACCGGGGAGCTGTTTTTT.

This clonotype came up a few times. The V gene is TRBV6-6, the J gene TRBJ2-2; D is unresolved. This CDR3 is 14 amino acids long. The V end was cut by 5 bases, the J end by 4 bases, with 11 bases between. The germline V gene encodes CDR1 MNHNY and CDR2 SVGAGI (reference sequence). CDR3 DNA sequence: TGTGCCAGCAGTACCCCTTCGGGCACCGGGGAGCTGTTTTTT. This sequence encodes CASSTPSGTGELFF.

This clonotype was seen once. V and J are TRBV7-2 and TRBJ1-5; D might be TRBD1 (5 bases). The germline CDR1 and CDR2 sequences are SGHTA and FQGNSA. This CDR3 has 14 amino acids. The germline V and J ends were trimmed by 2 bases and 4 bases, with 9 bases remaining between them. The CDR3 DNA is TGTGCCAGCAGCTTAAACCAGGGTAATCAGCCCCAGCATTTT. Translated: CASSLNQGNQPQHF.

The chain links TRBV6-2 or TRBV6-3 to TRBJ2-7; 11 bases line up with TRBD1. The CDR3 runs to 17 residues. Looked up from germline, CDR1 is MNHEY and CDR2 is SVGEGT. V lost 2 bases to trimming and J lost 3 bases; unmatched junction nucleotides: 9. CDR3 sequence (DNA): TGTGCCAGCAGTTACCGGCACCCCGGGACAGGGGGCTACGAGCAGTACTTC. Encoded protein: CASSYRHPGTGGYEQYF.

This clonotype was recorded at least ten times. J is TRBJ2-1 and V is TRBV9, with 8 bases identical to TRBD2. The CDR3 has 15 residues. With 4 bases clipped from V and 6 bases from J, the junction kept 9 bases outside the gene matches. In germline, CDR1 is SGDLS, CDR2 YYNGEE. The CDR3 spells CASSPRTSLLNEQFF. The CDR3 DNA follows: TGTGCCAGCAGCCCCCGGACTAGCCTCCTCAATGAGCAGTTCTTC.

This clonotype was counted a few times. The genes are TRBV7-2 and TRBJ2-5; D unclear. This CDR3 has 13 residues. Trimming stripped 4 bases from V and 5 bases from J, with 11 bases between. The V gene's germline CDR1 is SGHTA and CDR2 FQGNSA. The CDR3 nucleotides read TGTGCCAGCAGCTACACTCTACGGGAGACCCAGTACTTC. Protein: CASSYTLRETQYF.